Listed below are T cell receptor beta chains from one sample, sequenced in a study of blood T cell repertoires in COVID-19. Sequencing used immunoSEQ multiplex PCR; TCRdb keeps in-frame clones, though not all of them. The table shows approximately 150,000 clones, with roughly 88% occurring only once. The sample consisted of peripheral blood. These receptor sequences come from a man between 70 and 80 years old with acute or convalescent COVID-19. Both conserved end residues are part of each CDR3. A D gene is named only where the DNA matches it firmly. Clone size, where shown, is once, few, many, or a class for clones that have expanded.

d_gene	v_gene	abundance	j_gene	CDR3aa	CDR3nt
NA	TRBV10-1	NA	TRBJ2-1	CASSESGNSGDNEQFF	TGCGCCAGCAGTGAGTCCGGCAATTCAGGGGACAATGAGCAGTTCTTC
NA	TRBV7-9	NA	TRBJ2-4	CASSPQGNIQYF	TGTGCCAGCAGCCCCCAGGGAAACATTCAGTACTTC
NA	TRBV11-3	NA	TRBJ2-1	CASSRAGFSYNEQFF	TGTGCCAGCAGCCGAGCAGGGTTTTCCTACAATGAGCAGTTCTTC
TRBD2	TRBV5-1	NA	TRBJ2-3	CASSPIAGVTDTQYF	TGCGCCAGCAGCCCGATAGCGGGAGTAACAGATACGCAGTATTTT
TRBD1	TRBV28	NA	TRBJ2-5	CASSFLTGQGAGETQYF	TGTGCCAGCAGTTTTCTCACGGGACAGGGGGCGGGAGAGACCCAGTACTTC
TRBD2	TRBV19	NA	TRBJ2-5	CASSDFGTSGNIQETQYF	TGTGCCAGTAGCGATTTTGGGACTAGCGGGAATATCCAAGAGACCCAGTACTTC
TRBD1	TRBV5-1	NA	TRBJ1-1	CASSSGSDRTNTEAFF	TGCGCCAGCAGCTCGGGGTCGGACAGGACAAACACTGAAGCTTTCTTT
NA	TRBV5-1	once	TRBJ1-3	CASSPGAQSSGNTIYF	TGCGCCAGCAGCCCTGGAGCCCAGAGCTCTGGAAACACCATATATTTT
TRBD1	TRBV18	NA	TRBJ1-2	CASSPTGGEYYGYTF	TGTGCCAGCTCACCCACAGGGGGCGAATACTATGGCTACACCTTC
TRBD2	TRBV19	NA	TRBJ2-3	CASSIAERGGTDTQYF	TGTGCCAGTAGTATAGCCGAGCGGGGGGGCACAGATACGCAGTATTTT
TRBD1	TRBV18	NA	TRBJ1-6	CASSPRTGTNSPLHF	TGTGCCAGCTCACCAAGGACAGGAACCAATTCACCCCTCCACTTT
NA	TRBV5-5	NA	TRBJ1-4	CASSFGGTTNEKLFF	TGTGCCAGCAGCTTTGGCGGTACAACTAATGAAAAACTGTTTTTT
NA	TRBV6-5	once	TRBJ1-4	CASGPGWEKLFF	TGTGCCAGCGGACCAGGGTGGGAAAAACTGTTTTTT
NA	TRBV5-4	NA	TRBJ1-2	CASSSAIYQAYGYTF	TGTGCCAGCAGCTCAGCTATATACCAGGCCTATGGCTACACCTTC
NA	TRBV28	few	TRBJ1-1	CASSFVSTEAFF	TGTGCCAGCAGTTTTGTCAGTACTGAAGCTTTCTTT
TRBD2	TRBV2	NA	TRBJ2-3	CASSDGLDPSTDTQYF	TGTGCCAGCAGTGACGGACTAGATCCTAGCACAGATACGCAGTATTTT